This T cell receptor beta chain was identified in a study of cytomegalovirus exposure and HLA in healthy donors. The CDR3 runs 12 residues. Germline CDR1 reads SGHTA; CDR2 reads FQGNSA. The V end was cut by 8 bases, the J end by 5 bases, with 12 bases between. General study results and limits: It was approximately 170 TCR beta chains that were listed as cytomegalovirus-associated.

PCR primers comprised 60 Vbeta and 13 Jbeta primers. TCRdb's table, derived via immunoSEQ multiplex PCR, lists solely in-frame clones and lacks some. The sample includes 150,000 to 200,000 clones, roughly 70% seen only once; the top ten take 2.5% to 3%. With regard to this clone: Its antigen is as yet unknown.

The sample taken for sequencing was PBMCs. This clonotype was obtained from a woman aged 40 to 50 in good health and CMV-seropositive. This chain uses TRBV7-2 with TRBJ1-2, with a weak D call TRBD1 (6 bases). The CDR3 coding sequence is TGTGCCAGCCAGGACAGAACATATGGCTACACCTTC. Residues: CASQDRTYGYTF. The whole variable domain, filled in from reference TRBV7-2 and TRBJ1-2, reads GAGVSQSPSNKVTEKGKDVELRCDPISGHTALYWYRQSLGQGLEFLIYFQGNSAPDKSGLPSDRFSAERTGGSVSTLTIQRTQQEDSAVYLCASQDRTYGYTFGSGTRLTVV.